Presented here are 13 T cell receptor beta chains from one specimen sequenced in a study of regulatory T cells in long-lasting Graves disease. The time point here: newly diagnosed GD, antithyroid drugs for less than 3 months. PBMC RNA served as the TCR library source. Researchers made TCR beta libraries by using iRepertoire HTBI primers and running Arm-PCR on CDR3 regions. TCRdb recomputed calls from the multiplex PCR reads with MiXCR, one row per CDR3 protein. The sample holds hundreds of thousands of distinct CDR3 sequences; approximately 15% are singletons and the top ten take 30%. These data were likewise used in another study, on T cells in Graves' hyperthyroidism and ophthalmopathy.

The specimen was peripheral blood mononuclear cells (PBMCs), collected at new diagnosis, from a patient treated with antithyroid drugs. The source is a man aged 35-49 years with Graves disease.

This chain joins TRBV2 and TRBJ2-3; TRBD1 agrees at 11 bases. The CDR3 runs to 14 residues. Germline values: CDR1 SNHLY, CDR2 FYNNEI. The V segment lost 8 bases and the J segment 5 bases; nucleotides outside the gene matches: 6. The CDR3 loop is CASQRDRGEDTQYF. The CDR3 nucleotides read TGTGCCAGCCAAAGGGACAGGGGGGAAGATACGCAGTATTTT. The full variable domain, completed using reference TRBV2 and TRBJ2-3, is EPEVTQTPSHQVTQMGQEVILRCVPISNHLYFYWYRQILGQKVEFLVSFYNNEISEKSEIFDDQFSVERPDGSNFTLKIRSTKLEDSAMYFCASQRDRGEDTQYFGPGTRLTVL.

This clonotype was observed a few times. The gene calls are TRBV28 and TRBJ1-5; 9 bases agree with TRBD1. The CDR3 has 16 amino acids. CDR1 and CDR2 (germline): MDHEN, SYDVKM. V was clipped by 4 bases and J by 3 bases; unmatched bases: 7. CDR3 DNA sequence: TGTGCCAGCAGTTGGGGGGGACAGGGCCTCAATCAGCCCCAGCATTTT. Its translation: CASSWGGQGLNQPQHF.

Only a few counts were recorded for this clonotype. The rearrangement uses TRBV7-9 and TRBJ2-7; a weak D match, TRBD2 (5 bases). Germline CDR1 reads SEHNR; CDR2 reads FQNEAQ (reference sequence). CDR3 length equals 15 residues. V was clipped by 2 bases and J by 2 bases, with 13 bases between them. Written as DNA, the CDR3 is TGTGCCAGCAGCTTAACTTTGGCCGGGGCCTACGAGCAGTACTTC. Translating it yields CASSLTLAGAYEQYF.

In regard to this clonotype: A much bigger clone sits one base away, suggesting this may be a read error. V usage is TRBV2 and J usage is TRBJ2-1, with a possible D match to TRBD1 (5 bases). Germline values: CDR1 SNHLY, CDR2 FYNNEI. V was trimmed by 6 bases and J by 2 bases, leaving 8 bases between them. The CDR3 runs to 13 residues. Here the CDR3 DNA reads TGTGCCAGCAGGCTAGGGGCCTACAATGAGCAGTTCTTC. It codes for CASRLGAYNEQFF.

Many counts were recorded for this clonotype. The chain links TRBV5-4 to TRBJ2-3, with D unresolved. CDR3 length: 13 residues. The V end was cut by 4 bases, the J end by 2 bases, with 8 bases between. Germline assignment: CDR1 SGHNT and CDR2 YYREEE (reference sequence). Here the CDR3 reads CASSTGSTDTQYF. CDR3 DNA: TGTGCCAGCAGCACGGGTTCCACAGATACGCAGTATTTT.

Many counts were recorded for this clonotype. The gene calls are TRBV20-1 and TRBJ1-4; D is unclear. V was cut by 5 bases and J by 8 bases, with 9 bases left in between. The CDR3 has 11 residues. Germline assignment: CDR1 DFQATT and CDR2 SNEGSKA (reference sequence). The CDR3: CSASNGEKLFF. In nucleotides, the CDR3 is TGCAGTGCTTCCAATGGGGAAAAACTGTTTTTT.

This clonotype was seen many times. The CDR3 region has the DNA TGCAGTGCTAGTCTAAGGGACTTCTTCACAGATACGCAGTATTTT. Protein: CSASLRDFFTDTQYF. The rearrangement joins TRBV20-1 to TRBJ2-3; D is possibly TRBD2 (6 bases). CDR1 and CDR2 (germline): DFQATT, SNEGSKA (reference sequence). Trimming left V 3 bases short and J 2 bases short, with 15 bases between. CDR3 size: 15 residues.

This clonotype was counted between two and nine times. V gene TRBV10-2 combines with J gene TRBJ1-4; D gene unclear. The germline gives CDR1 WSHSY, CDR2 SAAADI. Trimming stripped 2 bases from V and 0 bases from J, with 4 bases between. This CDR3 contains 14 residues. Written as DNA, the CDR3 is TGCGCCAGCAGTGAGCCGGCAACTAATGAAAAACTGTTTTTT. It encodes CASSEPATNEKLFF.

This clonotype was observed many times. The chain recombines TRBV7-9 with TRBJ2-3, with a tentative D call TRBD2 (6 bases). Deletions cut 0 bases from V and 0 bases from J, with 13 bases between. The germline V gene encodes CDR1 SEHNR and CDR2 FQNEAQ (reference sequence). The length of the CDR3 is 17 residues. Here the CDR3 reads CASSLASGDWSTDTQYF. CDR3 bases: TGTGCCAGCAGCTTAGCGTCGGGAGACTGGAGCACAGATACGCAGTATTTT.

This chain joins TRBV29-1 and TRBJ2-5; D is undetermined. Trimming cost V 4 bases and J 4 bases, with 7 bases left between them. The V gene's germline CDR1 is SQVTM and CDR2 ANQGSEA. CDR3 length equals 11 residues. CDR3 sequence: CSVVLIETQYF. CDR3 in DNA: TGCAGCGTTGTACTGATAGAGACCCAGTACTTC. Variable domain in full (rest from reference TRBV29-1 and TRBJ2-5): SAVISQKPSRDICQRGTSLTIQCQVDSQVTMMFWYRQQPGQSLTLIATANQGSEATYESGFVIDKFPISRPNLTFSTLTVSNMSPEDSSIYLCSVVLIETQYFGPGTRLLVL.

The table lists this clonotype with many counts. This chain uses TRBV18 with TRBJ2-7; unclear D gene. Trimming pared 3 bases from V and 3 bases from J, leaving 12 bases between. CDR1 and CDR2 from the germline V gene are KGHSH and LQKENI. The CDR3 extends over 14 amino acids. CDR3 coding DNA: TGTGCCAGCTCACCGGGTCTGAAGGGCTACGAGCAGTACTTC. It is translated as CASSPGLKGYEQYF.

This clonotype showed up many times. This rearrangement joins TRBV5-1 to TRBJ1-1; D may be TRBD1 (6 bases). In germline, CDR1 is SGHRS, CDR2 YFSETQ. The CDR3 has 14 residues. V was trimmed by 3 bases and J by 0 bases, leaving 9 bases between them. The CDR3 here is CASSWDNMNTEAFF. CDR3 bases: TGCGCCAGCAGCTGGGACAACATGAACACTGAAGCTTTCTTT.

This clonotype was picked up many times. The J gene is TRBJ2-1, the V gene TRBV2; D is possibly TRBD1 or TRBD2 (6 bases each). The CDR3 covers 17 residues. V dropped 3 bases and J dropped 0 bases, with 15 bases sitting between them. The germline CDR1 and CDR2 sequences are SNHLY and FYNNEI. For the CDR3, the DNA is TGTGCCAGCAGTGATGTGGGGGGCTACCACTCCTACAATGAGCAGTTCTTC. As protein: CASSDVGGYHSYNEQFF.